The source of this T cell receptor (beta chain) is a study of CD4 and CD8 cells across lung adenocarcinoma regions. Samples came from patients with localized non-small cell lung adenocarcinoma. V lost 2 bases and J lost 8, with 9 bases in between. CDR1 is MNHNS and CDR2 is SASEGT in the germline V gene. This CDR3 spans 12 amino acids. TCRdb independently ran MiXCR on the PCR reads; one entry per CDR3 protein. The table has some 27,000 distinct CDR3 sequences, 53% seen once; the top ten hold 40% to 55%. The sequencing input was CD8+ T cells from the center of a lung tumor. This clonotype was obtained from a male donor with lung adenocarcinoma. The CD4 and CD8 labels of this study may be unreliable. V usage is TRBV6-1 and J usage is TRBJ1-2; D not resolved. CDR3 sequence reads: CASSEPPVGYTF. CDR3 coding DNA: TGTGCCAGCAGTGAACCCCCCGTCGGCTACACCTTC.